Detailed here is one T cell receptor beta chain. Its target is unknown. The CDR3 loop spans 13 amino acids. V trimming: 7 bases; J trimming: 9 bases; junction bases outside the gene matches: 8. Per germline, CDR1 MNHEY and CDR2 SVGAGI. Generated by immunoSEQ multiplex PCR, the TCRdb table keeps only in-frame clones and is missing some. The table includes some 100,000 clones, approximately 90% detected once. The data stem from a study of OX40 agonist ivuxolimab in advanced cancers. Whole-study context: Head and neck, renal cell, melanoma or hepatocellular carcinoma were the cancers that dose-escalation patients had. It was permissible to have had prior anti-PD-1, anti-PD-L1 or anti-CTLA-4 therapy, and over 35% had some. Findings and caveats of the study: Expanded peripheral T cell antigen specificity was not determined. Normalized expansion of T-cell clones was also low for some nonresponders.

The chain couples TRBV6-5 to TRBJ2-1; 8 bases map to TRBD1. The clonotype originates from an adult with an advanced solid tumor such as melanoma, head and neck, liver or kidney cancer. Sample: CD4+ or CD8+ T cells sorted from blood, taken in a trial of the OX40 agonist ivuxolimab. The CDR3 spells CASKQGGSPEQFF. As DNA, the CDR3 is TGTGCCAGCAAACAGGGGGGTTCCCCTGAGCAGTTCTTC.